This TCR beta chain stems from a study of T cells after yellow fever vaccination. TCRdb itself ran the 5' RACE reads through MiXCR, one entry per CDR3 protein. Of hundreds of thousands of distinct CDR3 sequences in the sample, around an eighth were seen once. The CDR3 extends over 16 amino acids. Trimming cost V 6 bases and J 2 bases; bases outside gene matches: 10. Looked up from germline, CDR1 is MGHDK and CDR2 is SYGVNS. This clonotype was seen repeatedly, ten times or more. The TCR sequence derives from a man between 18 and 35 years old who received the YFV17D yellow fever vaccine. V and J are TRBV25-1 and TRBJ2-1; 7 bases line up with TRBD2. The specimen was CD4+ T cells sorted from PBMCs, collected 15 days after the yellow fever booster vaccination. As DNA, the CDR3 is TGTGCCAGCAGCCCCGGGGGGAAGGGGACCTACAATGAGCAGTTCTTC. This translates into CASSPGGKGTYNEQFF.